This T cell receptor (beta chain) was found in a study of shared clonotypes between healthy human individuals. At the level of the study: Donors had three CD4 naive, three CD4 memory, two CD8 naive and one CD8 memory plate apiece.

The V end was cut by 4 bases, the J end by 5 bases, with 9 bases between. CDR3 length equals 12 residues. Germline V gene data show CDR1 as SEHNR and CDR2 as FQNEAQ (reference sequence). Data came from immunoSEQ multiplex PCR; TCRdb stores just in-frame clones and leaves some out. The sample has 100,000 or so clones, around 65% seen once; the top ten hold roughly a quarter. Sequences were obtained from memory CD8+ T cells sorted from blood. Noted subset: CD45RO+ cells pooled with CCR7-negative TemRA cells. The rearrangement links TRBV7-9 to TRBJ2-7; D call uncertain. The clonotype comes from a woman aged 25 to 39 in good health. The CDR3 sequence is CASSWIRDEQYF. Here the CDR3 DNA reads TGTGCCAGCAGCTGGATAAGGGACGAGCAGTACTTC. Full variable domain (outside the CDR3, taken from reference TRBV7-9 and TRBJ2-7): DTGVSQNPRHKITKRGQNVTFRCDPISEHNRLYWYRQTLGQGPEFLTYFQNEAQLEKSRLLSDRFSAERPKGSFSTLEIQRTEQGDSAMYLCASSWIRDEQYFGPGTRLTVT.